The TCR beta chain under discussion was sequenced for a study of early T cells in non-severe SARS-CoV-2 infection. Study in general: Sequenced material consisted of bulk RNA (from unsorted whole blood), and chains were unpaired.

General study points: VDJdb matching favored anti-spike CD8 responses, missing private and CD4 specificities.

Researchers tagged individual cDNA molecules with unique molecular identifiers. TCRdb reprocessed the 5' RACE reads via MiXCR and lists one record per CDR3 protein. The sample holds tens of thousands of distinct CDR3 sequences, under 6% seen once. This clonotype was recorded at least ten times. As yet, its antigen is unknown. CDR3 length: 13 amino acids. Trimming stripped 2 bases from V and 3 bases from J, with 10 bases between. From germline, CDR1 is GTSNPN and CDR2 SVGIG (reference sequence). This chain uses TRBV30 with TRBJ1-2; tentatively, D is TRBD1 (5 bases). The clonotype comes from an adult who was a healthcare worker with PCR-confirmed SARS-CoV-2 infection or an uninfected control (not recorded which). The specimen was whole blood. The CDR3 reads CAWSILTDYGYTF. As DNA, the CDR3 is TGTGCCTGGAGTATCCTGACAGACTATGGCTACACCTTC.